The entry that follows covers one T cell receptor beta chain sequence. The antigen is undetermined. Sequenced by immunoSEQ multiplex PCR; TCRdb stores in-frame clones only, minus some. The sample records about 15,000 clones, 70% to 90% being singletons. This specimen belongs to a study of chemoradiotherapy in HPV16-positive cancers. Study-level information: Functional T-cell assays on two HPV16-positive patients' cells defined candidate HPV-specific clones and common TCR motifs.

CDR3 length: 15 amino acids. Trimming pared 1 base from V and 3 bases from J, leaving 13 bases between. The germline CDR1 and CDR2 sequences are SGHNT and YENEEA. Whole-study findings and limits: HPV-specific T cells were functionally defined from only two HPV16-positive patients.

This rearrangement joins TRBV11-3 to TRBJ2-7, with D possibly TRBD2 on 6 matching bases. The sequencing here drew on blood, taken from a patient who underwent chemoradiotherapy. This clonotype originated in a human donor with HPV-associated anogenital cancer. Written as DNA, the CDR3 is TGTGCCAGCAGCTTAGGGGCCGGGACTCACTACGAGCAGTACTTC. Translating gives CASSLGAGTHYEQYF.